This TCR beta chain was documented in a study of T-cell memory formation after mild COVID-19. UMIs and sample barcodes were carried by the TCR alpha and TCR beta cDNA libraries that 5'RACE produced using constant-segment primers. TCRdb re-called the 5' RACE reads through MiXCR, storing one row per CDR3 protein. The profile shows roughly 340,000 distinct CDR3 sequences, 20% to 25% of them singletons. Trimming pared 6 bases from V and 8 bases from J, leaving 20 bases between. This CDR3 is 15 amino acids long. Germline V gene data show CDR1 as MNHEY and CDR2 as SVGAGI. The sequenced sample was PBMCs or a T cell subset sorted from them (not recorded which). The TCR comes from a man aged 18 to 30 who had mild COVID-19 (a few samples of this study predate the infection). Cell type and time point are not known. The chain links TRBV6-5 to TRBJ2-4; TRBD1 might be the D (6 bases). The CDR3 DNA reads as TGTGCCAGCAGCTCGCACCAGGGGAATACGGACATTCAGTACTTC. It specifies CASSSHQGNTDIQYF.